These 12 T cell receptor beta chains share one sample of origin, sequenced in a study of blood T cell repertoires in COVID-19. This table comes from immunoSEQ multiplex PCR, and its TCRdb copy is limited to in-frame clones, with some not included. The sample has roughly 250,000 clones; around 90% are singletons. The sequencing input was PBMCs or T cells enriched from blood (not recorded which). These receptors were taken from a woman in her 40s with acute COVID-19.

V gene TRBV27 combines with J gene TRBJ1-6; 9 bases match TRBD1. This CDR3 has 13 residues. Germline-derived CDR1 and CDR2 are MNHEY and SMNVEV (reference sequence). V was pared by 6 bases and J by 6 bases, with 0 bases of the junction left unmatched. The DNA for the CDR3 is TGTGCCAGCAGGGGACAGGGTAATTCACCCCTCCACTTT. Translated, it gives CASRGQGNSPLHF.

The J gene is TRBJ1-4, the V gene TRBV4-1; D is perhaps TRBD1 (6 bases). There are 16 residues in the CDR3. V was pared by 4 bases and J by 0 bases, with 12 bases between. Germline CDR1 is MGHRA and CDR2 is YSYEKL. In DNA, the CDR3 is TGCGCCAGCAGCCCTCCGGACAGCTCAACTAATGAAAAACTGTTTTTT. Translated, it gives CASSPPDSSTNEKLFF.

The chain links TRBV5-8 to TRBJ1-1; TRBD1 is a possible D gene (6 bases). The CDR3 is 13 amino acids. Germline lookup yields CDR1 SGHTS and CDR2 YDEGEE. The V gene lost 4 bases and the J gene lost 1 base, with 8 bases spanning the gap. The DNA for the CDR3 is TGTGCCAGCAGCCGGGGACAGAACACTGAAGCTTTCTTT. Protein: CASSRGQNTEAFF.

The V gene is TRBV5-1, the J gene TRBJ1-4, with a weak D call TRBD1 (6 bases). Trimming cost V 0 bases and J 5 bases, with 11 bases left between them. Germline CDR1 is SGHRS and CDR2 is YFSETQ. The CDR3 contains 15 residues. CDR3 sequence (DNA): TGCGCCAGCAGCTTGGAAGGGGGAGGGAATGAAAAACTGTTTTTT. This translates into CASSLEGGGNEKLFF.

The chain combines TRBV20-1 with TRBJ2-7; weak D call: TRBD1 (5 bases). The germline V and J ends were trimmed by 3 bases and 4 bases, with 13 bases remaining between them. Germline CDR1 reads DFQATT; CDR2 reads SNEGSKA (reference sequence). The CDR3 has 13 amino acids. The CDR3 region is CSASQGKAYEQYF. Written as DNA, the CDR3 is TGCAGTGCTAGTCAGGGAAAGGCGTACGAGCAGTACTTC.

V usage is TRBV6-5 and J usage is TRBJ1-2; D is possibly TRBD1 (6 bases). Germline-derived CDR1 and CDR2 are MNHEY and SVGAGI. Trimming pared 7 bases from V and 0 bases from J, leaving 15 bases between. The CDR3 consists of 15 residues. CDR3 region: CASTMGEGANYGYTF. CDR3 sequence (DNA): TGTGCCAGCACGATGGGAGAGGGGGCTAACTATGGCTACACCTTC.

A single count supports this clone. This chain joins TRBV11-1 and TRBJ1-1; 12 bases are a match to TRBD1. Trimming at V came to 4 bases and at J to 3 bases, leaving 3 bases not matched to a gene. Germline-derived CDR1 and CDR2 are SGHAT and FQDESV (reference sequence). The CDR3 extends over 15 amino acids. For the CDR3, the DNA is TGTGCCAGCAGCTGGGACAGGGGGCAGGACACTGAAGCTTTCTTT. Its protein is CASSWDRGQDTEAFF.

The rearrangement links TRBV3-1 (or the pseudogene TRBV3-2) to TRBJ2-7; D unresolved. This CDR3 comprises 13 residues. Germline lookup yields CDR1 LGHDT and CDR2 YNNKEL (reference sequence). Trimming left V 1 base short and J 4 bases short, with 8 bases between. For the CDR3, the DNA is TGTGCCAGCAGCCAAGCTCCGGAGTACGAGCAGTACTTC. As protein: CASSQAPEYEQYF.

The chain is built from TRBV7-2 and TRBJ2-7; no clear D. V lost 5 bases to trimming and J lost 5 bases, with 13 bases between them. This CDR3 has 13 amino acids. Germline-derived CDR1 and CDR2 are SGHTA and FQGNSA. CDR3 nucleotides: TGTGCCAGCAGCCTTACCGGGTCGCACGAGCAGTACTTC. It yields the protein CASSLTGSHEQYF.

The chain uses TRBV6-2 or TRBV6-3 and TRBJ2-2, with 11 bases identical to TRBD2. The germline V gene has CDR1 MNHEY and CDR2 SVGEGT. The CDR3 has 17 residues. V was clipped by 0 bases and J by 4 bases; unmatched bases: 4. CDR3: CASSYSGLAGLTGELFF. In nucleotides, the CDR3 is TGTGCCAGCAGTTACTCTGGACTAGCGGGCCTCACCGGGGAGCTGTTTTTT.

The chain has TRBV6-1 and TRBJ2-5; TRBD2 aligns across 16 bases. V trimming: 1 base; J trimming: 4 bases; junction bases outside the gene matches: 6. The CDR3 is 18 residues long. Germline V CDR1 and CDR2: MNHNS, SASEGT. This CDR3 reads CASSEVPGLAGGRETQYF. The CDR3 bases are TGTGCCAGCAGTGAAGTTCCGGGACTAGCGGGGGGGCGAGAGACCCAGTACTTC.

The CDR3 spells CASSQWQVVADTQYF. In nucleotides, the CDR3 is TGTGCCAGCAGCCAATGGCAGGTGGTAGCAGATACGCAGTATTTT. The V gene is TRBV3-1 (or the pseudogene TRBV3-2), the J gene TRBJ2-3; no firm D call. The CDR3 is made up of 15 amino acids. Germline loops: CDR1 LGHDT, CDR2 YNNKEL (reference sequence). Trimming pared 2 bases from V and 4 bases from J, leaving 13 bases between.